This TCR beta chain came from a study of post-analysis software for immune sequencing data. In the study overall: Multiple sclerosis in the patients followed relapsing-remitting, secondary progressive and progressive-relapsing courses. Overall study results and limits: With TRBV5-6, TRBV5-1 and TRBV20-1 included, about five TRBV segments were more frequent in patients than in controls. F measure clustering grouped samples strongly by preparation batch. Comparison with controls showed significantly lower normalized Chao1 diversity in multiple sclerosis patients.

This clonotype turned up a few times. Its antigen is unknown. This CDR3 comprises 14 residues. The germline V gene has CDR1 DFQATT and CDR2 SNEGSKA (reference sequence). Losses at the gene ends were 6 bases for V and 6 bases for J; bases not matched to a gene: 10. Prepared TCR beta cDNA libraries contained unique molecular identifiers. Input amounts of 1 to 10 million T cells were used. These gave 500,000 or so cDNA molecules, so each molecule approximated one T cell. TCRdb recomputed calls from the PCR reads with MiXCR, one row per CDR3 protein. The profile shows hundreds of thousands of distinct CDR3 sequences, more than 50% of them singletons.

This chain links TRBV20-1 with TRBJ2-1, with 8 nucleotides matching TRBD2. Sequences were obtained from blood. This TCR derives from a girl aged 2 to 10 with multiple sclerosis. This CDR3 is CSAGNAGGRNEQFF. CDR3 DNA sequence: TGCAGTGCCGGGAATGCGGGAGGCCGCAATGAGCAGTTCTTC.